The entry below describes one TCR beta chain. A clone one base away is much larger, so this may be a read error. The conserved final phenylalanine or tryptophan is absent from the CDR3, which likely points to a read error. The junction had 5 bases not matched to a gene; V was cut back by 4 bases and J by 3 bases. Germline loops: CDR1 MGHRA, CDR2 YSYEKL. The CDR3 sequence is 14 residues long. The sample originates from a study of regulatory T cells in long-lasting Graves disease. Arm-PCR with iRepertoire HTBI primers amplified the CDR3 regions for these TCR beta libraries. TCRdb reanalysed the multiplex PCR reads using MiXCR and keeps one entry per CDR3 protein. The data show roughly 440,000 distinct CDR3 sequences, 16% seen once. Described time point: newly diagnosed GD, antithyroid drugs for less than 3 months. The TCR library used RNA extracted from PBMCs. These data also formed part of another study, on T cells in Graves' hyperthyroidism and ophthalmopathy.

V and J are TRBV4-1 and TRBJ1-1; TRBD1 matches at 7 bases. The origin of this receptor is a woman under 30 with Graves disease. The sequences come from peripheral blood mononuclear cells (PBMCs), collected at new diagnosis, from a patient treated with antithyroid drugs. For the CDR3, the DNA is TGCGCCAGCAGCCCGAGGACAGGCGACACTGAAGCTTTCTCT. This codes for CASSPRTGDTEAFS.